Each of the 27 T cell receptor beta chains below was sequenced from the same sample in a study of T cells in tuberculosis. Indicated time point: new active TB diagnosis, blood taken before or within 7 days of starting treatment. The data were produced by immunoSEQ multiplex PCR, yet TCRdb's version contains in-frame clones alone and is incomplete. The table lists thousands of clones, approximately 97% of them singletons. The input for sequencing was PBMCs, taken at tuberculosis diagnosis. All receptors derive from an adult with tuberculosis.

The J gene is TRBJ2-1, the V gene TRBV11-3, with 7 nucleotides matching TRBD1. V lost 6 bases to trimming and J lost 6 bases; unmatched junction nucleotides: 8. In germline, CDR1 is SGHNT, CDR2 YENEEA. The CDR3 loop spans 14 amino acids. In nucleotides, the CDR3 is TGTGCCAGCAGTTGGACAGGATCGAGCAATGAGCAGTTCTTC. Translating it yields CASSWTGSSNEQFF.

This sequence joins TRBV2 and TRBJ1-5; 10 nucleotides align to TRBD1. CDR1 and CDR2 (germline): SNHLY, FYNNEI. This CDR3 has 17 residues. V shed 7 bases and J 0 bases; nucleotides not matched to a gene: 9. The CDR3 protein is CASTGQGRKNSNQPQHF. For the CDR3, the DNA is TGTGCCAGCACGGGACAGGGGAGGAAGAATAGCAATCAGCCCCAGCATTTT.

The chain is built from TRBV5-8 and TRBJ2-3, with D possibly matching TRBD2 (5 bases). Trimming cost V 0 bases and J 1 base, with 15 bases left between them. CDR3 length: 17 amino acids. The germline gives CDR1 SGHTS, CDR2 YDEGEE. The chain's CDR3 is CASSLGRRAVGTDTQYF. CDR3 in DNA: TGTGCCAGCAGCTTGGGCCGGCGGGCGGTGGGCACAGATACGCAGTATTTT.

The chain joins TRBV7-8 to TRBJ1-4; TRBD1 agrees at 7 bases. Germline V gene data show CDR1 as SGHVS and CDR2 as FQNEAQ. This CDR3 is built from 15 residues. V lost 5 bases, J lost 7 bases, and 10 bases stayed unmatched. CDR3 sequence (DNA): TGTGCCAGCAGCCAGGGGGGACAGAAGGGTGAAAAACTGTTTTTT. Protein product: CASSQGGQKGEKLFF.

This chain joins TRBV19 and TRBJ2-1; 8 nucleotides agree with TRBD1. The CDR3 sequence is 17 residues long. Germline V lookup: CDR1 LNHDA, CDR2 SQIVND (reference sequence). V gave up 6 bases and J gave up 6 bases; unmatched junction bases: 16. CDR3 residues: CASSGFQQGVRVNEQFF. CDR3 DNA sequence: TGTGCCAGTAGCGGATTCCAACAGGGGGTAAGGGTCAATGAGCAGTTCTTC.

The chain couples TRBV4-1 to TRBJ2-3; 14 bases agree with TRBD2. V lost 0 bases, J lost 4 bases, and 3 bases stayed unmatched. Germline CDR1 and CDR2: MGHRA and YSYEKL. This CDR3 spans 17 amino acids. CDR3 sequence: CASSQEPGLAGADTQYF. Written as DNA, the CDR3 is TGCGCCAGCAGCCAAGAACCGGGACTAGCGGGAGCAGATACGCAGTATTTT.

The V gene is TRBV10-1, the J gene TRBJ2-7, with 8 nucleotides matching TRBD1. J lost 2 bases, V lost 6 bases, and 9 bases had no gene match. CDR1 is WNHNN and CDR2 is SYGVQD in the germline V gene (reference sequence). The CDR3 loop spans 15 amino acids. CDR3 residues: CASSPRGTGAYEQYF. In DNA form, the CDR3 reads TGCGCCAGCAGCCCCCGAGGGACAGGCGCCTACGAGCAGTACTTC.

The chain couples TRBV25-1 to TRBJ2-3, with 10 bases aligning to TRBD2. J gave up 5 bases and V 11 bases, and 10 bases lay outside the gene matches. The CDR3 runs to 14 residues. Germline values: CDR1 MGHDK, CDR2 SYGVNS. This CDR3 is CAGAGGRDRDTQYF. Written as DNA, the CDR3 is TGTGCCGGAGCGGGGGGGCGGGACAGAGATACGCAGTATTTT.

This chain joins TRBV20-1 and TRBJ2-7; D unclear. Per the germline V gene, CDR1 is DFQATT and CDR2 is SNEGSKA (reference sequence). This CDR3 comprises 11 residues. The ends were cut back, 6 bases at V and 2 bases at J, with 8 bases in the middle. CDR3 protein: CSARLAYEQYF. The CDR3 coding sequence is TGCAGTGCGCGGTTAGCCTACGAGCAGTACTTC.

The chain joins TRBV5-1 to TRBJ2-1; 10 nucleotides agree with TRBD2. CDR1 SGHRS and CDR2 YFSETQ come from the germline V gene. The V segment lost 2 bases and the J segment 7 bases; nucleotides outside the gene matches: 3. This CDR3 region has 14 residues. The CDR3 region is CASSFLAGANEQFF. The CDR3 region has the DNA TGCGCCAGCAGCTTTCTAGCGGGGGCAAATGAGCAGTTCTTC. Full variable domain (missing parts from reference TRBV5-1 and TRBJ2-1): KAGVTQTPRYLIKTRGQQVTLSCSPISGHRSVSWYQQTPGQGLQFLFEYFSETQRNKGNFPGRFSGRQFSNSRSEMNVSTLELGDSALYLCASSFLAGANEQFFGPGTRLTVL.

The rearrangement links TRBV19 to TRBJ2-7; 7 bases map to TRBD1. Trimming removed 2 bases from V and 3 bases from J; junction bases left unmatched: 4. From germline, CDR1 is LNHDA and CDR2 SQIVND (reference sequence). The CDR3 sequence is 14 residues long. CDR3 in amino acids: CASSISGGVYEQYF. In nucleotides, the CDR3 is TGTGCCAGTAGTATATCAGGGGGAGTCTACGAGCAGTACTTC.

The V gene is TRBV6-4, the J gene TRBJ2-1; 12 nucleotides match TRBD2. CDR1 and CDR2 (germline): MRHNA, SNTAGT. CDR3 length: 17 amino acids. The V gene end was trimmed by 4 bases and the J gene end by 5 bases; junction bases not matched to a gene: 9. CDR3 sequence reads: CASSVSLTSGRDNEQFF. The CDR3 DNA follows: TGTGCCAGCAGTGTCTCCTTGACTAGCGGGAGAGACAATGAGCAGTTCTTC.

The chain carries TRBV11-3 and TRBJ2-2, with D tentatively TRBD2 (5 bases). The CDR3 is 15 residues long. Looked up from germline, CDR1 is SGHNT and CDR2 is YENEEA. V was pared by 1 base and J by 7 bases, with 13 bases between. CDR3 sequence: CASSLAGNAGGELFF. Written as DNA, the CDR3 is TGTGCCAGCAGCTTAGCGGGAAATGCTGGCGGGGAGCTGTTTTTT.

V usage is TRBV9 and J usage is TRBJ2-3; 9 bases map to TRBD2. From germline, CDR1 is SGDLS and CDR2 YYNGEE. The CDR3 is 15 residues long. After removal of 4 bases from V and 1 base from J, the junction contained 4 bases not matched to a gene. The CDR3: CASSTLAGRTDTQYF. CDR3 sequence (DNA): TGTGCCAGCAGCACTCTAGCGGGGCGCACAGATACGCAGTATTTT.

This chain links TRBV30 with TRBJ1-1; D is uncertain. The germline V and J ends were trimmed by 2 bases and 0 bases, with 7 bases remaining between them. The germline V gene encodes CDR1 GTSNPN and CDR2 SVGIG (reference sequence). This CDR3 contains 13 residues. The CDR3 is CAWSPGMNTEAFF. CDR3 DNA sequence: TGTGCCTGGAGTCCGGGGATGAACACTGAAGCTTTCTTT.

The V call is TRBV5-5, the J call TRBJ2-5, with 7 bases identical to TRBD1. Germline loops: CDR1 SGHKS, CDR2 YYEKEE (reference sequence). The CDR3 is 13 residues long. The V gene end was trimmed by 5 bases and the J gene end by 5 bases; junction bases not matched to a gene: 6. In DNA, the CDR3 is TGTGCCAGCAGACATACAGGGGAGGAGACCCAGTACTTC. It codes for CASRHTGEETQYF.

The chain employs TRBV9 and TRBJ1-2, with no clear D. Germline-derived CDR1 and CDR2 are SGDLS and YYNGEE. This CDR3 has 15 amino acids. Trimming stripped 0 bases from V and 9 bases from J, with 18 bases between. The CDR3 nucleotides read TGTGCCAGCAGCGTAGGACCCAGTAAACCCGGGAGCTACACCTTC. This translates into CASSVGPSKPGSYTF.

Worth noting for this clone: At one boundary the junction diverges from the germline segment, which might be a read error. This same CDR3 is encoded by further DNA sequences in the sample. The chain has TRBV7-2 and TRBJ2-1; a weak D match, TRBD2 (5 bases). Germline V gene sequence: CDR1 SGHTA, CDR2 FQGNSA. This CDR3 comprises 15 residues. In DNA, the CDR3 is TGTGCCAGCAGCTTAAGCGGAGGCTCCTACAATGAACAGTTCTTC. It is translated as CASSLSGGSYNEQFF.

The chain carries TRBV30 and TRBJ2-1, with 9 bases identical to TRBD2. The CDR3 is 17 amino acids. V lost 3 bases to trimming and J lost 5 bases; unmatched junction nucleotides: 14. Germline V gene sequence: CDR1 GTSNPN, CDR2 SVGIG (reference sequence). CDR3 in amino acids: CAWRLTPGLARNNEQFF. CDR3 coding DNA: TGTGCCTGGAGGCTTACACCGGGACTAGCCCGGAACAATGAGCAGTTCTTC.

The chain has TRBV6-1 and TRBJ2-5, with TRBD2 matching over 12 bases. Germline V gene data show CDR1 as MNHNS and CDR2 as SASEGT. V lost 3 bases, J lost 3 bases, and 8 bases stayed unmatched. The CDR3 consists of 17 residues. The CDR3 region has the DNA TGTGCCAGCAGTGATTTTCCTAGCGGGAGGGTGGAAGAGACCCAGTACTTC. Residues: CASSDFPSGRVEETQYF.

The V and J genes are TRBV5-1 and TRBJ2-1; unclear D gene. Germline values: CDR1 SGHRS, CDR2 YFSETQ. The CDR3 is made up of 12 amino acids. With 4 bases removed from V and 7 bases from J, the gap between germline ends came to 9 bases. For the CDR3, the DNA is TGCGCCAGCAGCCTATCTAATAATGAGCAGTTCTTC. The encoded protein is CASSLSNNEQFF.

This rearrangement joins TRBV2 to TRBJ2-7, with D perhaps matching TRBD1 (6 bases). The CDR3 runs to 15 residues. V was trimmed by 4 bases and J by 3 bases, leaving 16 bases between them. CDR1 SNHLY and CDR2 FYNNEI come from the germline V gene. CDR3 nucleotide sequence: TGTGCCAGCAGTGCTGGACAGTTTGAGGGCTACGAGCAGTACTTC. Its protein product is CASSAGQFEGYEQYF.

This clone was seen a single time. This rearrangement joins TRBV5-4 to TRBJ2-2; possibly TRBD1 for D (7 bases). This CDR3 region has 14 residues. Germline V gives CDR1 SGHNT, CDR2 YYREEE (reference sequence). V lost 2 bases and J 7 bases, leaving 12 bases between the germline ends. Here the CDR3 DNA reads TGTGCCAGCAGCTTAAGGCAGGGGGGCGGGGAGCTGTTTTTT. Its protein is CASSLRQGGGELFF.

V is TRBV11-2 and J is TRBJ2-1, with unresolved D. Germline V gene data show CDR1 as SGHAT and CDR2 as FQNNGV. CDR3 length: 12 amino acids. Between the trimmed V and J ends, which lost 5 bases and 7 bases, there was a span of 9 bases. CDR3 nucleotide sequence: TGTGCCAGCAGCATGTTACGGAATGAGCAGTTCTTC. This codes for CASSMLRNEQFF.

The chain couples TRBV2 to TRBJ2-3; weak D call: TRBD1 (6 bases). The germline CDR1 and CDR2 sequences are SNHLY and FYNNEI. Trimming left V 5 bases short and J 1 base short, with 13 bases between. This CDR3 has 15 amino acids. This CDR3 reads CASSFDRTGTDTQYF. DNA of the CDR3: TGTGCCAGCAGTTTCGACAGGACTGGCACAGATACGCAGTATTTT.

This chain joins TRBV19 and TRBJ2-1, with a weak D call TRBD1 (5 bases). The V gene lost 6 bases and the J gene lost 3 bases, with 9 bases spanning the gap. Per germline, CDR1 LNHDA and CDR2 SQIVND (reference sequence). The CDR3 is 13 residues long. In DNA form, the CDR3 reads TGTGCCAGTAGCACGACAGACTACAATGAGCAGTTCTTC. Its translation: CASSTTDYNEQFF.

The chain combines TRBV28 with TRBJ2-7; 14 nucleotides align to TRBD2. Trimming took 2 bases from V and 6 from J; bases not matched to a gene: 3. Germline lookup yields CDR1 MDHEN and CDR2 SYDVKM. The CDR3 runs to 15 residues. CDR3 amino acids: CASSLGLAGGSEQYF. CDR3 DNA: TGTGCCAGCAGTTTAGGACTAGCGGGAGGAAGCGAGCAGTACTTC.